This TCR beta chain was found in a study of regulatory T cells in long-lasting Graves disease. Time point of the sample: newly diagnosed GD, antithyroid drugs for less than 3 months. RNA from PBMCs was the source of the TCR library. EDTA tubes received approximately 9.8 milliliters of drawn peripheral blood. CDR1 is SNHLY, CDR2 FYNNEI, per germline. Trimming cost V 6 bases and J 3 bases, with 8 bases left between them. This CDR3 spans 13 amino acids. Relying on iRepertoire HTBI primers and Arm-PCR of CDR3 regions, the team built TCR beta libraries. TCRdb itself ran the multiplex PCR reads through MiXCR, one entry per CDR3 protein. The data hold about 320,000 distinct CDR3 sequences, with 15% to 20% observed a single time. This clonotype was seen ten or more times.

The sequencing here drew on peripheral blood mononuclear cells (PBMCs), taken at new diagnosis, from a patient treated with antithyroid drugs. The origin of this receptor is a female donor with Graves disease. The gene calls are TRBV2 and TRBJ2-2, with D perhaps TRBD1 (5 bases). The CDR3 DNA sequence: TGTGCCAGCAGGACAGACTACACCGGGGAGCTGTTTTTT. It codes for CASRTDYTGELFF.